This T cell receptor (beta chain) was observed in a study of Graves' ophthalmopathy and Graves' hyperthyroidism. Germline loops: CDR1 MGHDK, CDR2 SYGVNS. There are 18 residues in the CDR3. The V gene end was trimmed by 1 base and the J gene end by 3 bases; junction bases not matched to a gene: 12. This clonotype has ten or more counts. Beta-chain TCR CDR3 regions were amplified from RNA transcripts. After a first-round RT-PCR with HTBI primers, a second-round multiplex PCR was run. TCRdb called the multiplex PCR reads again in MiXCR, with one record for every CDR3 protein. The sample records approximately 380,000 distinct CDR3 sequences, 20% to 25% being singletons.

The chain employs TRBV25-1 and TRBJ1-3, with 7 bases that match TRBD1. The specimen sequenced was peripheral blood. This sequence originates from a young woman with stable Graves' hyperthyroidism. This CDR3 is CASSELSNRGERGNTIYF. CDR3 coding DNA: TGTGCCAGCAGTGAATTATCGAACAGGGGAGAACGTGGAAACACCATATATTTT.